This note documents a single TCR beta chain sequence. Repertoires were generated with immunoSEQ multiplex PCR, while TCRdb's copy carries only in-frame clones and drops some. This table has tens of thousands of clones, about 89% appearing once. These data belong to a study of blood T cell repertoires in COVID-19. Germline assignment: CDR1 SGHAT and CDR2 FQNNGV. The CDR3 contains 13 residues. The J segment lost 3 bases and the V segment lost 9 bases, leaving 4 bases of the junction unmatched. The sequencing sample was made of peripheral blood. The chain couples TRBV11-2 to TRBJ1-5, with 8 bases lining up with TRBD1. This receptor was identified in a human donor in a cohort sampled during active COVID-19. This CDR3 is CASGQGVNQPQHF. CDR3 sequence (DNA): TGTGCCAGTGGACAGGGTGTCAATCAGCCCCAGCATTTT.